Reported below is one TCR beta chain. Its antigen is not known. The data are from a study of OX40 agonist ivuxolimab in advanced cancers. Study context: All patients had ivuxolimab intravenously every 2 weeks at 0.01 to 10 mg/kg.

Measured with immunoSEQ multiplex PCR; TCRdb has only the in-frame clones, and not every one. Of 25,000 to 35,000 clones detected, just over 90% appear once; the ten largest clones hold roughly a tenth. The study, taken as a whole, reports: Near-lowest levels of clonal expansion characterized partial responders at 0.1-3.0 mg/kg. Among some nonresponders, normalized T-cell clonal expansion was also low.

This TCR was sampled from an adult with an advanced solid tumor such as melanoma, head and neck, liver or kidney cancer. This sample comprised CD4+ or CD8+ T cells sorted from blood, obtained in a trial of the OX40 agonist ivuxolimab.

Here the CDR3 DNA reads TGTGCCAGCAGTGAAGAAGGCAGGGACTACGAGCAGTACTTC. Amino acids: CASSEEGRDYEQYF. This rearrangement joins TRBV2 to TRBJ2-7, with D tentatively TRBD1 (5 bases). Germline lookup yields CDR1 SNHLY and CDR2 FYNNEI. The ends were cut back, 1 base at V and 3 bases at J, with 10 bases in the middle. The CDR3 extends over 14 amino acids.